A single sample is the source of the 29 T cell receptor beta chains below, sequenced in a study of monozygotic twins with inflammatory bowel disease. For each CDR3 protein, TCRdb gives one entry from its re-call of the 5' RACE reads, without DNA. The listing records fewer than 450,000 distinct CDR3 sequences. Material for sequencing was blood. These receptor sequences come from a human donor with ulcerative colitis or Crohn's disease, or a healthy co-twin of an affected twin (not recorded which).

The rearrangement uses TRBV20-1 and TRBJ1-5; TCRdb's D call, TRBD1, is unchecked because there is no DNA. Germline CDR1 and CDR2: DFQATT and SNEGSKA (reference sequence). There are 15 residues in the CDR3. The CDR3 loop reads CSAKGHLYSNQPQHF.

The chain's CDR3 is CASRGLAGGTEYEQYF. The rearrangement uses TRBV27 and TRBJ2-7; TCRdb designates TRBD2, a call that cannot be tested without DNA. This CDR3 spans 16 amino acids. CDR1 is MNHEY and CDR2 is SMNVEV in the germline V gene (reference sequence).

The chain couples TRBV5-1 to TRBJ2-3; TCRdb names TRBD2, which stays unverified in the absence of DNA. Germline CDR1 and CDR2: SGHRS and YFSETQ. The CDR3 is made up of 16 amino acids. The CDR3 loop reads CASSWAVAGGSDTQYF.

This chain joins TRBV6-5 and TRBJ2-3. The V gene's germline CDR1 is MNHEY and CDR2 SVGAGI. The CDR3 spans 14 residues. The CDR3 sequence: CASSYSRSTDTQYF.

The genes are TRBV28 and TRBJ2-1; there is no DNA to check the TCRdb D call of TRBD2. Germline V lookup: CDR1 MDHEN, CDR2 SYDVKM. CDR3 length equals 15 residues. The CDR3 protein is CASSLGTSCYNEQFF.

The chain carries TRBV7-8 and TRBJ2-5; TCRdb designates TRBD1, a call that cannot be tested without DNA. There are 16 residues in the CDR3. Germline V gene lookup returns CDR1 SGHVS and CDR2 FQNEAQ. The CDR3 spells CASSSLGGAGRETQYF.

The chain couples TRBV5-5 to TRBJ1-6; the D gene TCRdb calls, TRBD1, cannot be checked with no DNA. CDR1 is SGHKS and CDR2 is YYEKEE in the germline V gene (reference sequence). This CDR3 contains 14 residues. This chain's CDR3 is CASSSWTGNSPLHF. The full variable domain, completed using reference TRBV5-5 and TRBJ1-6, is DAGVTQSPTHLIKTRGQQVTLRCSPISGHKSVSWYQQVLGQGPQFIFQYYEKEERGRGNFPDRFSARQFPNYSSELNVNALLLGDSALYLCASSSWTGNSPLHFGNGTRLTVT.

V usage is TRBV6-1 and J usage is TRBJ2-1; TCRdb proposes TRBD2, but this gene call is untestable without DNA. This CDR3 is 14 amino acids long. Germline V gene sequence: CDR1 MNHNS, CDR2 SASEGT. The CDR3 is CASSALAGYNEQFF.

The chain employs TRBV4-1 and TRBJ2-4. The CDR3 runs 14 residues. The germline V gene has CDR1 MGHRA and CDR2 YSYEKL. The CDR3 loop reads CASSQGAQKNIQYF.

The CDR3 is CASSARDGNTEAFF. V and J are TRBV6-1 and TRBJ1-1; TCRdb returns TRBD1, unconfirmable since there is no DNA. The germline gives CDR1 MNHNS, CDR2 SASEGT. The length of the CDR3 is 14 residues.

The chain couples TRBV15 to TRBJ2-5. Germline-derived CDR1 and CDR2 are LNHNV and YYDKDF (reference sequence). The CDR3 contains 13 residues. CDR3: CATSRVYLETQYF.

The chain is built from TRBV6-5 and TRBJ1-1; TCRdb's assignment of TRBD1 cannot be checked, as there is no DNA. This CDR3 spans 19 amino acids. Germline V gene lookup returns CDR1 MNHEY and CDR2 SVGAGI. The CDR3 region is CASSYSTGSSRTGPYKAFF.

V usage is TRBV6-2 or TRBV6-3 and J usage is TRBJ2-7; TCRdb gives TRBD1 as the D gene, but with no DNA this cannot be confirmed. CDR1 MNHEY and CDR2 SVGEGT come from the germline V gene. The CDR3 extends over 15 amino acids. The CDR3 loop is CASSRAGTGEYEQYF.

The chain combines TRBV4-1 with TRBJ1-5; TCRdb's assignment of TRBD1 cannot be checked, as there is no DNA. From germline, CDR1 is MGHRA and CDR2 YSYEKL. This CDR3 comprises 17 residues. The CDR3 protein is CASSRTPGPGSNQPQHF.

The chain uses TRBV20-1 and TRBJ2-3; no DNA is available, so the TRBD1 call from TCRdb remains unchecked. The length of the CDR3 is 13 residues. Germline CDR1 DFQATT, CDR2 SNEGSKA (reference sequence). This chain's CDR3 is CSAPGRRADTQYF.

CDR3 protein: CASSFDSYYEQYF. The chain carries TRBV12-3 or TRBV12-4 and TRBJ2-7. CDR3 length: 13 amino acids.

This rearrangement joins TRBV9 to TRBJ1-4; TCRdb picks TRBD1, but there is no DNA to check that call. Germline CDR1 and CDR2: SGDLS and YYNGEE. This CDR3 has 16 amino acids. CDR3 amino acids: CASSADHRGGGEKLFF.

The V call is TRBV3-1, the J call TRBJ2-3; TCRdb indicates TRBD1, and absent DNA this call remains unverified. The CDR3 totals 17 residues. The germline V gene encodes CDR1 LGHDT and CDR2 YNNKEL (reference sequence). CDR3 protein: CASSQDRDRVRRGTQYF.

The chain combines TRBV6-5 with TRBJ2-3; checking the TCRdb D call of TRBD1 is not possible without DNA. CDR3 size: 19 residues. Looked up from germline, CDR1 is MNHEY and CDR2 is SVGAGI. The CDR3 reads CASSYYSSTRGGVSNTQYF.

This chain's CDR3 is CASSLDQLYEQYF. J is TRBJ2-7 and V is TRBV12-3 or TRBV12-4. The CDR3 has 13 residues.

The chain is built from TRBV15 and TRBJ2-7. This CDR3 is 14 amino acids long. From germline, CDR1 is LNHNV and CDR2 YYDKDF (reference sequence). This chain's CDR3 is CATSTSLGPYEQYF.

This CDR3 reads CASSVSSGTAGNTIYF. V is TRBV5-1 and J is TRBJ1-3; the TCRdb D gene call, TRBD1, has no DNA to confirm it. CDR1 and CDR2 (germline): SGHRS, YFSETQ. The CDR3 is 16 residues long.

The V gene is TRBV29-1, the J gene TRBJ2-3. The germline V gene encodes CDR1 SQVTM and CDR2 ANQGSEA. The CDR3 contains 16 residues. CDR3 sequence: CSVGRRNPTNTDTQYF.

The V gene is TRBV20-1, the J gene TRBJ1-2; TCRdb reports TRBD1, a call that lacks DNA to check it against. The CDR3 extends over 13 amino acids. Germline CDR1 and CDR2: DFQATT and SNEGSKA (reference sequence). This CDR3 reads CSAPASLSDGYTF.

The chain links TRBV11-2 to TRBJ1-1. Looked up from germline, CDR1 is SGHAT and CDR2 is FQNNGV. This CDR3 has 15 residues. CDR3 amino acids: CASSFPGYRHTEAFF.

The chain employs TRBV5-1 and TRBJ2-6; TCRdb picks TRBD2, but there is no DNA to check that call. Germline lookup yields CDR1 SGHRS and CDR2 YFSETQ. The CDR3 covers 17 residues. The CDR3 loop is CASIAGGTNSGANVLTF.

J is TRBJ2-5 and V is TRBV4-2; the TCRdb call, TRBD1, lacks DNA for checking. This CDR3 has 18 amino acids. CDR1 LGHNA and CDR2 YNFKEQ come from the germline V gene. This chain's CDR3 is CASSQDGTGGARQETQYF.

The chain employs TRBV5-1 and TRBJ1-2; TCRdb indicates TRBD1, and absent DNA this call remains unverified. Germline CDR1 SGHRS, CDR2 YFSETQ. This CDR3 comprises 13 residues. The CDR3 is CASSPGTGYGYTF.

This chain joins TRBV5-1 and TRBJ2-1. The CDR3 loop spans 15 amino acids. Germline lookup yields CDR1 SGHRS and CDR2 YFSETQ. The CDR3 is CASSLDRPDYNEQFF.